Sequencing of this T cell receptor beta chain was carried out in a study of beta chain features in type 1 diabetes. The germline V and J ends were trimmed by 4 bases and 2 bases, with 21 bases remaining between them. The CDR3 sequence is 18 residues long. Germline V gene data show CDR1 as MGHDK and CDR2 as SYGVNS. As for this clone: Its target is not known.

Expressed TCRB transcripts were sequenced because the isolated RNA had all been reverse transcribed beforehand. Profiled with immunoSEQ multiplex PCR; TCRdb holds only in-frame clones, not every one. The sample lists 400,000 to 500,000 clones; around 13% were seen once. Overall study findings and caveats: Shortening of TCRB CDR3s, moderate but significant, appeared in all four CD4+ subsets of Type 1 diabetes patients.

The clonotype was recovered from a man younger than 45 in good health. The chain uses TRBV25-1 and TRBJ2-1; no clear D gene. Sequencing was done on a sample of naive CD4+ T cells from blood. The CDR3: CASSGVSAFHSTYNEQFF. The CDR3 DNA reads as TGTGCCAGCAGTGGAGTCAGCGCATTCCATTCTACCTACAATGAGCAGTTCTTC.